Described below is a single T cell receptor beta chain sequence and its context. Its antigen is unknown. They ran version v3.0 of the immunoSEQ assay at survey level. The table came from immunoSEQ multiplex PCR; TCRdb's copy has only in-frame clones and leaves some out. The sample contains about 39,000 clones, around 85% of which appear only once. The V end was cut by 9 bases, the J end by 4 bases, with 17 bases between. This CDR3 has 14 residues. Germline V CDR1 and CDR2: SGDLS, YYNGEE. These data originate in a study of long-term antiretroviral therapy in people with HIV. Overall study context: Of all samples, the earliest predate the 2015 immediate-ART recommendation by about a decade.

Per donor, at least one pre-ART and at least two post-ART PBMC samples were obtained. Broader study findings: An increase in diversity followed ART, yet levels stayed below transplant donor controls. Blood dating 2004 to 2017 may reflect older ART regimens.

This clonotype was obtained from a woman aged 45-65 years with HIV. The material was unsorted PBMCs, obtained 3.1 years after starting antiretroviral therapy. This chain joins TRBV9 and TRBJ2-1, with D perhaps TRBD1 (5 bases). The CDR3 loop is CANQGLGRYNEQFF. As DNA, the CDR3 is TGTGCCAATCAGGGTTTAGGCAGGTACAATGAGCAGTTCTTC. Supplemented by reference TRBV9 and TRBJ2-1, the full variable domain reads DSGVTQTPKHLITATGQRVTLRCSPRSGDLSVYWYQQSLDQGLQFLIQYYNGEERAKGNILERFSAQQFPDLHSELNLSSLELGDSALYFCANQGLGRYNEQFFGPGTRLTVL.